This TCR beta chain was retrieved from a study of blood T cells in healthy people across ages. Overall study findings and caveats: Greater diversity and more naive CD4+ cells were seen in long-lived donors than in aged donors. TCR beta diversity per million T cells fell roughly linearly with age.

Germline V gene lookup returns CDR1 LGHDT and CDR2 YNNKEL (reference sequence). There are 15 residues in the CDR3. Trimming took off 3 bases at V and 3 bases at J, with 15 bases between the two ends. Together with a sample-barcoded 5' primer, a J-beta primer mix was included in a second PCR lasting roughly 6 to 12 cycles. TCRdb redid the calling of the 5' RACE reads with MiXCR, one entry per CDR3 protein. The sample holds around 700,000 distinct CDR3 sequences, 25% seen once. This clonotype has only a few counts. Antigen unknown. The sample was also linked to a second study, of T cells of mothers and their children. From that paper: Related mother-child pairs showed slightly higher but non-significant overlap than unrelated pairs. Evidence of persistent microchimeric T cell clones was absent.

The TCR comes from a boy aged 5-17 years in good health. V and J are TRBV3-1 and TRBJ2-7; the D is unclear. The sample taken for sequencing was blood. CDR3 in DNA: TGTGCCAGCAGCCAGGTCAGCTTATCCCGCTACGAGCAGTACTTC. It translates to CASSQVSLSRYEQYF.